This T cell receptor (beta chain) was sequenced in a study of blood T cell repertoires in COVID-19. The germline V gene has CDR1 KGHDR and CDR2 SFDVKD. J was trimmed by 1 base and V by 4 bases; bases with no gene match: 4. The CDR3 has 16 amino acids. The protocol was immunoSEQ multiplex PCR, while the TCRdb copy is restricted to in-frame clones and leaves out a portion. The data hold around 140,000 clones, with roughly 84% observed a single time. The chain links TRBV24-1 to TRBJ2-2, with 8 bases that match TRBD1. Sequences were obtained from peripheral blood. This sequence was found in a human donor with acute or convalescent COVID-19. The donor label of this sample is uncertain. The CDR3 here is CATSETGTGNTGELFF. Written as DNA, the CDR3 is TGTGCCACCAGTGAGACCGGGACAGGGAACACCGGGGAGCTGTTTTTT.